Shown below are 2 T cell receptor beta chains from a single sample sequenced in a study of blood T cells in healthy people across ages. With a J-beta primer mix and a sample-barcoded 5' primer, a second PCR ran about 7 to 11 cycles. TCRdb analysed the 5' RACE reads with MiXCR anew, one entry per CDR3 protein. This sample carries over 950,000 distinct CDR3 sequences, roughly half of them seen once, and the ten largest clones take around 21%. Sequenced input: blood. The receptors shown here come from a woman aged 55-75 years in good health.

V is TRBV7-3 and J is TRBJ2-7, with 8 nucleotides matching TRBD2. Losses at the gene ends were 2 bases for V and 3 bases for J; bases not matched to a gene: 6. The CDR3 runs to 15 residues. Germline CDR1 is SGHTA and CDR2 is FQGTGA. The CDR3 loop is CASSLEAGEIYEQYF. CDR3 DNA: TGTGCCAGCAGCTTAGAAGCGGGAGAGATCTACGAGCAGTACTTC.

This clonotype has only a few counts. The chain combines TRBV4-3 with TRBJ2-1; a possible D gene is TRBD1 (6 bases). Looked up from germline, CDR1 is LGHNA and CDR2 is YSLEER. The CDR3 contains 15 residues. The ends were cut back, 1 base at V and 1 base at J, with 8 bases in the middle. The CDR3 spells CASSQAGQSYNEQFF. CDR3 coding DNA: TGCGCCAGCAGCCAAGCCGGACAGTCCTACAATGAGCAGTTCTTC.